This T cell receptor (beta chain) appears in the sequencing data of a study of immune characterization of retroperitoneal liposarcoma. This clonotype occurred a few times. The CDR3 is made up of 14 amino acids. Germline V CDR1 and CDR2: MNHNS, SASEGT. Deletions cut 1 base from V and 2 bases from J, with 6 bases between. TCRdb redid the calling of the PCR reads with MiXCR, one entry per CDR3 protein. The sample shows 6,000 to 7,000 distinct CDR3 sequences, approximately 30% of them seen only once. The V and J genes are TRBV6-1 and TRBJ2-1; maybe TRBD1 (6 bases). The TCR was taken from a male donor with retroperitoneal liposarcoma. Specimen: blood. The CDR3: CASSEGTAYNEQFF. The CDR3 DNA is TGTGCCAGCAGTGAAGGGACAGCCTACAATGAGCAGTTCTTC.